Each of the 30 T cell receptor beta chains below was sequenced from the same sample in a study of tumor-infiltrating lymphocytes in primary liver carcinoma. Reverse transcription of 500 ng total RNA with a constant-region primer produced TCR beta cDNA. What produced the TCR beta libraries was three nested multiplex PCR rounds using slightly modified ARM-PCR. Primers for the first two PCR rounds were TRBV1-TRBV30 forward primers and a C-beta reverse primer (about 11 cycles per round). TCRdb processed the multiplex PCR reads anew with MiXCR; each CDR3 protein has one entry. The sample carries just under 45,000 distinct CDR3 sequences, approximately 73% recorded once. Investigators took RNA and DNA out together from roughly 21-30 mg of unsorted bulk tissue. The sequencing sample was made of liver tumor tissue from sampling region 2. Subset indicated: tumor region T2, inferior pole. The receptors shown here come from a man between 35 and 55 years old with primary liver carcinoma and hepatitis B virus infection.

This clonotype counts as medium-sized. The V call is TRBV6-2 or TRBV6-3, the J call TRBJ2-2, with D tentatively TRBD1 or TRBD2 (5 bases each). Trimming took off 2 bases at V and 7 bases at J, with 14 bases between the two ends. The CDR3 loop spans 15 amino acids. Germline V gene lookup returns CDR1 MNHEY and CDR2 SVGEGT. The chain's CDR3 is CASSYTGAAYGELFF. The CDR3 DNA reads TGTGCCAGCAGTTACACCGGGGCCGCATACGGGGAGCTGTTTTTT.

In the case of this clonotype: This CDR3 fails to terminate in the conserved phenylalanine or tryptophan, so it likely reflects a read error. Because the CDR3's place on the DNA is in doubt, the DNA is left out and the CDR3 is given as listed by TCRdb. The chain uses TRBV5-6 and TRBJ2-5; the table names TRBD1, a call not compared with the DNA. The CDR3 numbers 13 amino acids, ends counted. In germline, CDR1 is SGHDT, CDR2 YYEEEE. CDR3 region: CASSPSTRETRYL.

This clonotype came up many times. CDR3 protein: CASSDRDVDTQYF. DNA of the CDR3: TGTGCCAGCAGCGACAGGGATGTAGATACGCAGTATTTT. The rearrangement uses TRBV7-9 and TRBJ2-3, with TRBD1 identical over 7 bases. The CDR3 spans 13 residues. V dropped 5 bases and J dropped 5; count of bases not matched to a gene: 4. Germline CDR1 reads SEHNR; CDR2 reads FQNEAQ (reference sequence).

Note on this clonotype: The junction departs from the called germline gene at one end, perhaps through a read error. The V and J genes are TRBV5-6 and TRBJ2-3; no firm D call. The CDR3 totals 16 residues. Looked up from germline, CDR1 is SGHDT and CDR2 is YYEEEE. The CDR3 is CASSLEVARSTDTRYF. CDR3 DNA: TGTGCCAGCAGCTTGGAGGTAGCCCGGTCCACTGATACGCGGTATTTT.

The CDR3 reads CSVEGRCLAEIYDKQFF. The CDR3 coding sequence is TGCAGCGTTGAAGGGAGGTGCCTAGCGGAGATCTACGATAAGCAGTTCTTC. The chain links TRBV29-1 to TRBJ2-1, with 7 positions matching TRBD2. The CDR3 runs to 17 residues. Trimming removed 1 base from V and 11 bases from J; junction bases left unmatched: 20. From germline, CDR1 is SQVTM and CDR2 ANQGSEA.

Notes on this clonotype: One junction end disagrees with the germline gene, perhaps due to a read error. The chain recombines TRBV28 with TRBJ2-4; tentative D call: TRBD1 (5 bases). This CDR3 region has 14 residues. Per the germline V gene, CDR1 is MDHEN and CDR2 is SYDVKM. The DNA of the CDR3 is TGTGCCAGCAGTGGGGCGGTGGTCAAAAACATTCACTACTTC. Translating gives CASSGAVVKNIHYF.

In the case of this clonotype: The germline gene is not matched at one end of the junction; a read error may be the cause. This chain links TRBV7-8 with TRBJ2-1, with D hard to call. The CDR3 is 16 amino acids. Germline-derived CDR1 and CDR2 are SGHVS and FQNEAQ. CDR3 protein: CANSLASGSSYGEQFF. DNA of the CDR3: TGTGCCAACAGCTTAGCCTCGGGTAGCTCATACGGTGAGCAGTTCTTC.

As concerns this clonotype: The conserved phenylalanine or tryptophan normally closing the CDR3 is absent here, so this likely arose from a read error. This chain links TRBV11-3 with TRBJ2-1; D gene unclear. Germline CDR1 SGHNT, CDR2 YENEEA. CDR3 length: 14 residues. CDR3 DNA sequence: TGTGCTAGCAGCTTTGGCGTCTCGAACAATGAGCAGTTCTAC. It specifies CASSFGVSNNEQFY.

The genes are TRBV7-8 and TRBJ2-5, with D maybe TRBD1 (6 bases). V lost 7 bases, J lost 1 base, and 13 bases lay in between. Germline V gene lookup returns CDR1 SGHVS and CDR2 FQNEAQ. This CDR3 region has 14 residues. The CDR3 here is CASKRGTSQETQYF. DNA of the CDR3: TGTGCCAGCAAGCGAGGGACATCCCAAGAGACCCAGTACTTC.

As to this clonotype: This is likely a read error, given that the CDR3 carries no conserved phenylalanine or tryptophan at its end. The chain carries TRBV11-2 and TRBJ1-2, with D tentatively TRBD1 (6 bases). The CDR3 contains 13 residues. From germline, CDR1 is SGHAT and CDR2 FQNNGV. The CDR3 coding sequence is TGTGCTAGCAGCTCTAACCCAGGGGAAGGTTACACCCTC. Amino acids: CASSSNPGEGYTL.

The sample holds many counts of this clonotype. This chain connects TRBV28 to TRBJ2-1, with D perhaps matching TRBD2 (6 bases). This CDR3 has 15 residues. Per the germline V gene, CDR1 is MDHEN and CDR2 is SYDVKM. Trimming left V 6 bases short and J 3 bases short, with 15 bases between. CDR3 sequence (DNA): TGTGCCAGCAGCCTCGGGAGCGGATTCTACAATGAGCAGTTCTTC. This sequence encodes CASSLGSGFYNEQFF. Filled out from reference TRBV28 and TRBJ2-1, the complete variable domain reads DVKVTQSSRYLVKRTGEKVFLECVQDMDHENMFWYRQDPGLGLRLIYFSYDVKMKEKGDIPEGYSVSREKKERFSLILESASTNQTSMYLCASSLGSGFYNEQFFGPGTRLTVL.

In this sample, this clonotype turned up many times. The chain combines TRBV7-9 with TRBJ2-2; D unresolved. CDR1 and CDR2 from the germline V gene are SEHNR and FQNEAQ (reference sequence). Between the trimmed V and J ends, which lost 6 bases and 2 bases, there was a span of 7 bases. The length of the CDR3 is 13 residues. This CDR3 is CASSWGNTGELFF. Written as DNA, the CDR3 is TGTGCCAGCAGTTGGGGAAACACCGGGGAGCTGTTTTTT. The full variable domain, rest sourced from reference TRBV7-9 and TRBJ2-2, is DTGVSQNPRHKITKRGQNVTFRCDPISEHNRLYWYRQTLGQGPEFLTYFQNEAQLEKSRLLSDRFSAERPKGSFSTLEIQRTEQGDSAMYLCASSWGNTGELFFGEGSRLTVL.

Concerning this clonotype: Because it lacks the conserved phenylalanine or tryptophan at the end, this CDR3 is likely a read error. This chain joins TRBV13 and TRBJ2-3, with 7 positions matching TRBD2. CDR1 and CDR2 (germline): PRHDT, FYEKMQ (reference sequence). This CDR3 is built from 15 residues. The DNA of the CDR3 is TGTACCAGCAGTCAAGGAGGGAGGGGCACAGATACGCAGTATCTT. Its translation: CTSSQGGRGTDTQYL.

Concerning this clonotype: The germline gene is not matched at one end of the junction; a read error may be the cause. In nucleotides, the CDR3 is TGTGTCATCAGCTTAGATAGGGGCGGGAGGTTCTACAATGAACAGTTCTTC. This gives the protein CVISLDRGGRFYNEQFF. The genes are TRBV11-2 and TRBJ2-1, with 8 bases identical to TRBD2. Germline V gene sequence: CDR1 SGHAT, CDR2 FQNNGV. CDR3 length equals 17 residues.

The table lists this clonotype with many counts. The chain recombines TRBV18 with TRBJ2-6; 8 bases align to TRBD1. The CDR3 totals 16 residues. With 3 bases clipped from V and 4 bases from J, the junction kept 5 bases outside the gene matches. The germline V gene has CDR1 KGHSH and CDR2 LQKENI. CDR3 protein: CASSPSGGDGANVLTF. The DNA of the CDR3 is TGTGCCAGCTCACCGTCAGGGGGCGACGGGGCCAACGTCCTGACTTTC.

As regards this clonotype: A read error may account for a junction end that differs from germline. The V and J genes are TRBV7-8 and TRBJ2-6; D perhaps matches TRBD1 (5 bases). The germline V gene has CDR1 SGHVS and CDR2 FQNEAQ. CDR3 length: 17 amino acids. The CDR3, as DNA: TGTGCCAGCAGCTCTATGGTAACGCGCTCTGGGGCCAATGTCCTGACTTTC. Its protein is CASSSMVTRSGANVLTF. The whole variable domain, filled in from reference TRBV7-8 and TRBJ2-6, reads GAGVSQSPRYKVAKRGQDVALRCDPISGHVSLFWYQQALGQGPEFLTYFQNEAQLDKSGLPSDRFFAERPEGSVSTLKIQRTQQEDSAVYLCASSSMVTRSGANVLTFGAGSRLTVL.

Comments on this clonotype: At one end, the junction sequence differs from germline, possibly due to a read error. This rearrangement joins TRBV10-3 to TRBJ2-3, with 8 bases aligning to TRBD1. The CDR3 has 15 amino acids. CDR1 is ENHRY and CDR2 is SYGVKD in the germline V gene. CDR3 nucleotide sequence: TGTGCCATCAGTGCTGGCAGGGGGCGCATAGATTCGCAGTATTTT. Translated, it gives CAISAGRGRIDSQYF.

This chain uses TRBV5-4 with TRBJ2-7, with D possibly called TRBD1 or TRBD2 (6 bases each). The CDR3 is 14 amino acids. With 7 bases removed from V and 2 bases from J, the gap between germline ends came to 16 bases. Germline-derived CDR1 and CDR2 are SGHNT and YYREEE (reference sequence). Here the CDR3 DNA reads TGTGCCAGCTGTTCAGGGGACTTCCCCTACGAGCAGTACTTC. Its protein is CASCSGDFPYEQYF.

As for this clonotype: A junction boundary mismatches the germline segment, possibly from a read error. This chain connects TRBV7-8 to TRBJ2-5, with 11 bases identical to TRBD2. Germline V lookup: CDR1 SGHVS, CDR2 FQNEAQ. This CDR3 spans 15 amino acids. CDR3 bases: TGTGCCAGCAGCTTAGGGACTAGCGGGCAAGAGATCCAGTACTTC. Protein sequence: CASSLGTSGQEIQYF.

Points on this clonotype: One end of the junction varies from germline; a read error may be responsible. V usage is TRBV11-2 and J usage is TRBJ2-6; D not resolved. The V gene's germline CDR1 is SGHAT and CDR2 FQNNGV. The CDR3 has 21 residues. The CDR3 sequence: CASSMGGDMGISLSGVNVLTF. Here the CDR3 DNA reads TGTGCCAGCAGCATGGGCGGAGACATGGGCATTTCCCTCTCTGGGGTCAACGTCCTGACTTTC.

Within the sample, this clonotype is medium-sized. The V gene is TRBV29-1, the J gene TRBJ2-1, with 9 bases identical to TRBD2. The V gene's germline CDR1 is SQVTM and CDR2 ANQGSEA. With V trimmed by 4 bases and J by 8 bases, 9 bases remained unmatched. CDR3 size: 14 residues. The DNA for the CDR3 is TGCAGCGTTGCGGGCGGGAGGGCCATCCATGAGCAGTTCTTC. It specifies CSVAGGRAIHEQFF.

V and J are TRBV7-9 and TRBJ1-2, with D possibly TRBD1 on 5 matching bases. The germline V gene encodes CDR1 SEHNR and CDR2 FQNEAQ (reference sequence). The V and J ends lost 5 bases and 10 bases respectively, with 20 bases between them. The CDR3 runs 14 residues. CDR3 nucleotides: TGTGCCAGCAGCCAAACTGGGGGGTATGAAGACTACACCTTC. Translation: CASSQTGGYEDYTF.

Notes on this clonotype: The CDR3 end shows no conserved phenylalanine or tryptophan, and so a read error is likely. The CDR3: CNVGTSTANTGELFL. The CDR3 DNA is TGCAACGTTGGGACTAGCACGGCGAACACCGGGGAGCTGTTTCTT. The rearrangement joins TRBV29-1 to TRBJ2-2; 9 positions match TRBD2. The CDR3 extends over 15 amino acids. Germline V gene sequence: CDR1 SQVTM, CDR2 ANQGSEA.

The rearrangement joins TRBV4-2 to TRBJ2-1; D is possibly TRBD2 (6 bases). This CDR3 has 16 amino acids. Germline V gene sequence: CDR1 LGHNA, CDR2 YNFKEQ. V dropped 9 bases and J dropped 5 bases, with 23 bases sitting between them. Here the CDR3 DNA reads TGTGCCAGGAGCTACGCCGGGGGAGAGGGGAACAATGAGCAGTTCTTC. Protein sequence: CARSYAGGEGNNEQFF.

This clonotype was observed a handful of times. This likely comes from a read error, as the CDR3 has no conserved phenylalanine or tryptophan at its end. This chain joins TRBV25-1 and TRBJ2-5, with unresolved D. The length of the CDR3 is 12 residues. Germline CDR1 and CDR2: MGHDK and SYGVNS. DNA of the CDR3: TGTGCCAGCAGTCTAAACTCAGAGACTCAGTACTCT. Translation gives CASSLNSETQYS.

This clonotype occurred once. A junction end diverges from the germline sequence, so it may reflect a read error. The chain joins TRBV6-1 to TRBJ2-7; the match to TRBD1 covers 12 bases. This CDR3 is 15 amino acids long. The germline V gene encodes CDR1 MNHNS and CDR2 SASEGT. This chain's CDR3 is CASSLEGQGAYEQYF. The CDR3 DNA sequence: TGTGCCAGCTCCCTAGAGGGACAGGGGGCCTACGAACAGTACTTC.

The chain has TRBV10-3 and TRBJ1-5; maybe TRBD1 (5 bases). Trimming left V 8 bases short and J 3 bases short, with 14 bases between. This CDR3 has 14 residues. Germline V gives CDR1 ENHRY, CDR2 SYGVKD. The CDR3 region is CAIGETVDNQPQHF. In DNA form, the CDR3 reads TGTGCCATCGGCGAGACAGTAGACAATCAGCCCCAGCATTTT.

Concerning this clonotype: This sequence may be a read error, since a much larger clone differs from it by one base. The chain has TRBV6-4 and TRBJ2-1; D is ambiguous. Germline V gene lookup returns CDR1 MRHNA and CDR2 SNTAGT. The CDR3 consists of 15 residues. CDR3 amino acids: CASSRDWNSYNEQSF. CDR3 DNA: TGTGCCAGCAGCCGCGACTGGAACTCCTACAATGAGCAGTCCTTC.

Concerning this clonotype itself: With a much larger clone just one base away, this may be a read error. The J gene is TRBJ2-1, the V gene TRBV20-1; TRBD1 matches at 8 bases. This CDR3 is 16 amino acids long. V was clipped by 1 base and J by 3 bases; unmatched bases: 8. Germline CDR1 is DFQATT and CDR2 is SNEGSKA (reference sequence). CDR3 DNA: TGCAGTGCTAGAGTACAGGGGGGCTCCTACTACAATGAGCAGTTCTTC. The encoded protein is CSARVQGGSYYNEQFF.

The sample holds one count of this clonotype. The conserved closing phenylalanine or tryptophan is absent in this CDR3, likely reflecting a read error. The chain carries TRBV10-3 and TRBJ1-5; D not resolved. Germline V gene data show CDR1 as ENHRY and CDR2 as SYGVKD. This CDR3 comprises 13 residues. Here the CDR3 reads CAISETQDQPQHY. For the CDR3, the DNA is TGTGCCATCAGTGAAACACAAGATCAACCCCAGCATTAT.